This TCR beta chain was recovered during a study of cytomegalovirus exposure and HLA in healthy donors. Looking at the study overall: There were more than 350 genotyped donors. Of these, 81% fell in the genetic ancestry cluster associated with self-reported Caucasian donors.

Remarks on this clone: What it binds is not known.

Germline loops: CDR1 SNHLY, CDR2 FYNNEI. The trim removed 6 bases at V and 6 bases at J, leaving 11 bases unmatched. The CDR3 length is 15 residues. Findings of the study overall: Most of the TCR beta V segments (in an earlier analysis) were productive either about 87% or about 30% of the time.

The PCR employed 60 Vbeta primers together with 13 Jbeta primers. Clones were read by immunoSEQ multiplex PCR, and TCRdb kept only the in-frame ones, dropping some. The sample contains 130,000 or so clones, 77% of which appear only once. Sequencing used PBMCs. The origin of this receptor is a male donor in good health and CMV-seropositive. The chain uses TRBV2 and TRBJ2-1; TRBD1 agrees at 7 bases. The CDR3 spells CASRATGEGVNEQFF. The CDR3 nucleotides are TGTGCCAGCAGAGCCACAGGGGAAGGAGTCAATGAGCAGTTCTTC.